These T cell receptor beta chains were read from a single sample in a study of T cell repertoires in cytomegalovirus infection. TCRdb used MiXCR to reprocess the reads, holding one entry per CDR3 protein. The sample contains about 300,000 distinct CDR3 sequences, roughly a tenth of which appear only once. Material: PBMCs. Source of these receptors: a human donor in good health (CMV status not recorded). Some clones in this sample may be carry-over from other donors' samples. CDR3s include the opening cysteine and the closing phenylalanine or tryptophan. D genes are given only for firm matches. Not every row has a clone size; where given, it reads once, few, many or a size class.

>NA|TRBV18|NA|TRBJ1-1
CVSSPLVGNTEAFF
TGTGTCAGCTCACCACTGGTTGGTAACACTGAAGCTTTCTTT
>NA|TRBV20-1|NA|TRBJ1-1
CSAKVTSPNTEAFF
TGCAGTGCTAAAGTTACCAGCCCGAACACTGAAGCTTTCTTT
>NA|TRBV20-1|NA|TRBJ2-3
CSALTGSGTDTQYF
TGCAGTGCTCTGACAGGCTCGGGCACAGATACGCAGTATTTT
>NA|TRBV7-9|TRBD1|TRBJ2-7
CASSQDRESYEQYF
TGTGCCAGCAGCCAGGACAGGGAATCCTACGAGCAGTACTTC
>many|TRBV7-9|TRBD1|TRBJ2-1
CASSIGTGLYNEQFF
TGTGCCAGCAGCATAGGGACAGGGCTCTACAATGAGCAGTTCTTC
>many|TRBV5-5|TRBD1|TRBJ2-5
CASSLWTGRETQYF
TGTGCCAGCAGCCTATGGACAGGGAGGGAGACCCAGTACTTC
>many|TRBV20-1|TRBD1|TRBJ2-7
CSARGDRGLYEQYF
TGCAGTGCTAGAGGGGACAGGGGCCTCTACGAGCAGTACTTC
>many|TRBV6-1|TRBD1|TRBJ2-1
CASRGQYNEQFF
TGTGCCAGCAGGGGACAGTACAATGAGCAGTTCTTC
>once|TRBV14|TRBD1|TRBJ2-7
CASSQDGLRTGASYEQYF
TGTGCCAGCAGCCAAGATGGGTTGCGGACAGGTGCTTCCTACGAGCAGTACTTC
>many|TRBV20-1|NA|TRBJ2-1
CSAREVNPQSGEQFF
TGCAGTGCTAGAGAGGTAAACCCACAATCGGGTGAGCAGTTCTTC
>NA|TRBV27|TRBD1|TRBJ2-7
CASSPNFGQERGYEQYF
TGTGCTAGCAGTCCAAACTTCGGACAGGAGAGAGGGTACGAGCAGTACTTC
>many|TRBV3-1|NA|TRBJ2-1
CASSQDSRRNEQFF
TGTGCCAGCAGCCAAGATAGCAGGCGCAATGAGCAGTTCTTC
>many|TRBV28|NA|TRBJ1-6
CASSLVRANSPLHF
TGTGCCAGCAGTTTAGTCAGAGCTAATTCACCCCTCCACTTT
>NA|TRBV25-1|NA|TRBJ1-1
CASSETAFTTEAFF
TGTGCCAGCAGTGAAACCGCCTTCACCACTGAAGCTTTCTTT
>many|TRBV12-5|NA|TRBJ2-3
CASAFEAAGKPTDTQYF
TGTGCTAGTGCTTTTGAGGCGGCCGGGAAACCCACAGATACGCAGTATTTT
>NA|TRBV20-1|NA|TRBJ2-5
CSARDGGQETQYF
TGCAGTGCTAGAGACGGGGGTCAAGAGACCCAGTACTTC
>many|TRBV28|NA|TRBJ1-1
CASSPIEGTGTAFF
TGTGCCAGCAGTCCCATAGAGGGGACCGGGACAGCTTTCTTT
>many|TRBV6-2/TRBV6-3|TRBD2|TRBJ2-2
CASSYPREATGELFF
TGTGCCAGCAGTTACCCCCGGGAGGCAACCGGGGAGCTGTTTTTT
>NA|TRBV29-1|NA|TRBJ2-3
CSVELDSFQVGTQYF
TGCAGCGTTGAATTGGACTCTTTTCAGGTCGGTACGCAGTATTTT
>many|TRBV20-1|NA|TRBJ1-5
CSASRGEQPQHF
TGCAGTGCTTCGAGGGGCGAACAGCCCCAGCATTTT
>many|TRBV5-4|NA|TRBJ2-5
CASRIDYELAGGTQYF
TGTGCCAGCAGAATTGACTATGAACTCGCCGGGGGGACCCAGTACTTC
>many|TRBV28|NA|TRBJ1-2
CASSLGSTNYGYTF
TGTGCCAGCAGTTTAGGATCAACTAACTATGGCTACACCTTC
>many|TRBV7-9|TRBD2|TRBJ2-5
CATRTSGEMETQYF
TGTGCCACCCGGACTAGCGGGGAGATGGAGACCCAGTACTTC
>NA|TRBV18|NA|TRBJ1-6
CASSPGRFSPLHF
TGTGCCAGCTCACCCGGGAGATTTTCACCCCTCCACTTT
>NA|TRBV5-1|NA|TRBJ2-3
CASSSEWDTQYF
TGCGCCAGCAGCTCCGAATGGGATACGCAGTATTTT
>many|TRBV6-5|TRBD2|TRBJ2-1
CASSYSGVAGYNEQFF
TGTGCCAGCAGTTACTCGGGGGTAGCGGGCTACAATGAGCAGTTCTTC
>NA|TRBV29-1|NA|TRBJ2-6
CSVEVSSGANVLTF
TGCAGCGTTGAGGTCAGCTCTGGGGCCAACGTCCTGACTTTC
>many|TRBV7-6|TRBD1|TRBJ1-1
CASSHEGAGTEAFF
TGTGCCAGCAGCCACGAGGGGGCCGGCACTGAAGCTTTCTTT
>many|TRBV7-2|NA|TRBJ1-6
CASSLVLDSPLHF
TGTGCCAGCAGCTTAGTACTGGATTCACCCCTCCACTTT
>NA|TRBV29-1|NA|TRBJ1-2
CSVEDRPGGGYTF
TGCAGCGTTGAAGACAGACCTGGAGGGGGCTACACCTTC
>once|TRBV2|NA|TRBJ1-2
CASRPDGSYGYTF
TGTGCCAGCAGACCGGACGGGTCCTATGGCTACACCTTC
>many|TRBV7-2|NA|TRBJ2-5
CASSRGGQETQYF
TGTGCCAGCAGTAGAGGGGGCCAAGAGACCCAGTACTTC
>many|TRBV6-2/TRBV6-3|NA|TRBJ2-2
CASRTSTGELFF
TGTGCCAGCAGAACTAGCACCGGGGAGCTGTTTTTT
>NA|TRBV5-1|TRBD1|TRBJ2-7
CASSRWTGGEQYF
TGCGCCAGCTCTCGCTGGACAGGGGGCGAGCAGTACTTC
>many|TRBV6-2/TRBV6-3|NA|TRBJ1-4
CASSVMDEKLFF
TGTGCCAGCAGCGTCATGGATGAAAAACTGTTTTTT
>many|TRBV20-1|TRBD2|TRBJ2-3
CSVMAGGPDTQYF
TGCAGTGTGATGGCGGGGGGTCCGGATACGCAGTATTTT
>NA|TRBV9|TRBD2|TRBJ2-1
CASSVSGGGDEQFF
TGTGCCAGCAGCGTATCGGGGGGGGGGGATGAGCAGTTCTTC
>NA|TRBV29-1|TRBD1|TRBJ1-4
CSVAGGLTEKLFF
TGCAGCGTAGCAGGGGGCCTTACTGAAAAACTGTTTTTT
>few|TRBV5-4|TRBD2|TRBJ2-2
CASSRGTSGMAGELFF
TGTGCCAGCAGCCGGGGGACTAGCGGAATGGCCGGGGAGCTGTTTTTT
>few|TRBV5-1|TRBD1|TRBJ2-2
CASVPGQGSGELFF
TGCGCCAGCGTCCCGGGACAGGGCTCCGGGGAGCTGTTTTTT
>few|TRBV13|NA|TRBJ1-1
CASSLGGFRGTEAFF
TGTGCCAGCAGCTTAGGCGGTTTTAGGGGGACTGAAGCTTTCTTT
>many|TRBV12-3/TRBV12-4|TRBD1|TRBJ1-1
CASRGTGMTEAFF
TGTGCCAGCAGGGGGACAGGGATGACTGAAGCTTTCTTT
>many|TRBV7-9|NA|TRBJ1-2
CASSLGARVNGYTF
TGTGCCAGCAGCTTAGGGGCCAGGGTAAATGGCTACACCTTC
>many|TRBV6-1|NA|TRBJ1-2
CASSEAFGRNYGYTF
TGTGCCAGCAGTGAAGCGTTCGGACGGAACTATGGCTACACCTTC
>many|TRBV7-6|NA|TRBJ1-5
CASSWNDRSQGPQHF
TGTGCCAGCAGCTGGAACGACAGGAGCCAGGGGCCCCAGCATTTT
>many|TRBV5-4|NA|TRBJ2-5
CASSRPRVQETQYF
TGTGCCAGCAGCCGGCCCCGGGTCCAAGAGACCCAGTACTTC
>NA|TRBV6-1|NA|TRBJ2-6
CASSDWGVEIGANVLTF
TGTGCCAGCAGTGATTGGGGGGTAGAAATTGGGGCCAACGTCCTGACTTTC
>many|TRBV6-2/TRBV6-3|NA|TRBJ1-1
CASSYGAGRMNTEAFF
TGTGCCAGCAGTTACGGAGCAGGCAGAATGAACACTGAAGCTTTCTTT
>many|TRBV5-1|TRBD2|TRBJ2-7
CASTTGTKAYEQYF
TGCGCCAGTACCACCGGGACTAAAGCCTACGAGCAGTACTTC
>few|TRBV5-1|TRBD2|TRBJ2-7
CASSLVLGAGRYEQYF
TGCGCCAGCAGCTTGGTACTCGGAGCGGGGCGTTACGAGCAGTACTTC